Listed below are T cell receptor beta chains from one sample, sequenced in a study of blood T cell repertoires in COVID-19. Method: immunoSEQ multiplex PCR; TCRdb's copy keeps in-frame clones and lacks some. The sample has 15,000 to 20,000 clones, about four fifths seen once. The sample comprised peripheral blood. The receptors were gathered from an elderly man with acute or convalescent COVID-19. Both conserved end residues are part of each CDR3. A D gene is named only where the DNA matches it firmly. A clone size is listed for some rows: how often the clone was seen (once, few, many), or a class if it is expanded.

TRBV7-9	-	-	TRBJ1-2	CASSLVQGDYGYTF	TGTGCCAGCAGCTTAGTACAGGGAGACTATGGCTACACCTTC
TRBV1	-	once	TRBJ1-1	CTSSQGTRQIEAFF	TGCACCAGCAGCCAAGGTACCCGACAGATTGAAGCTTTCTTT
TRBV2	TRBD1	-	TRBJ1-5	CASRGRGVSNQPQHF	TGTGCCAGCCGGGGCAGGGGGGTTAGCAATCAGCCCCAGCATTTT
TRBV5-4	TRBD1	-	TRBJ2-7	CASSLPGQGAYEQYF	TGTGCCAGCAGCTTACCGGGACAGGGGGCCTACGAGCAGTACTTC
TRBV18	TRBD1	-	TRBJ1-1	CASSPGTGETEAFF	TGTGCCAGCTCACCAGGGACAGGGGAGACTGAAGCTTTCTTT
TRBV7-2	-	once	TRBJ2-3	CASRPGRSTSSTDTQYF	TGTGCCAGCAGACCAGGGCGGAGCACCAGTAGCACAGATACGCAGTATTTT
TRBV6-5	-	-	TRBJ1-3	CASSRQISGNTIYF	TGTGCCAGCAGCCGACAGATCTCTGGAAACACCATATATTTT
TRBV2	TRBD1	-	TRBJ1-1	CASRGTGLNTEAFF	TGTGCCAGCAGAGGGACAGGGTTGAACACTGAAGCTTTCTTT
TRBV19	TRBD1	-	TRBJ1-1	CASSSQTGKGEAFF	TGTGCCAGTAGTTCCCAGACAGGGAAGGGTGAAGCTTTCTTT
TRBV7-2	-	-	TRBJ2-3	CASSLGVSTDTQYF	TGTGCCAGCAGCTTAGGAGTAAGCACAGATACGCAGTATTTT
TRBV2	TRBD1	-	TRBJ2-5	CASRGTGGPQETQYF	TGTGCCAGCAGGGGGACAGGGGGCCCACAAGAGACCCAGTACTTC
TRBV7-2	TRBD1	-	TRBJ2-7	CASSLRDRGHYEQYF	TGTGCCAGCAGCCTCCGGGACAGGGGGCATTACGAGCAGTACTTC
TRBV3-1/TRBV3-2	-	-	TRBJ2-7	CASSPRQITTYEQYF	TGTGCCAGCAGCCCTCGACAGATAACTACCTACGAGCAGTACTTC
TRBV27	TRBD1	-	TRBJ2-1	CASSSWTGRQIDNEQFF	TGTGCCAGCAGTTCCTGGACAGGGCGACAGATTGACAATGAGCAGTTCTTC
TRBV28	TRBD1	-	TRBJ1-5	CASTGEVQPQHF	TGTGCCAGTACAGGGGAGGTTCAGCCCCAGCATTTT
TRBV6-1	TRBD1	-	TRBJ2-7	CASLDRTGDYEQYF	TGTGCCAGTCTGGATAGGACAGGGGACTACGAGCAGTACTTC
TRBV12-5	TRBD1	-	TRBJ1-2	CASGLASGGLNYGYTF	TGTGCTAGTGGTTTGGCCTCAGGGGGCCTGAACTATGGCTACACCTTC
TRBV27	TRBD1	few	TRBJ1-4	CASSLGTGKEKLFF	TGTGCCAGCAGTTTAGGGACAGGAAAAGAAAAACTGTTTTTT
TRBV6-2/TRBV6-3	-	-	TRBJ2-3	CASSSSETQYF	TGTGCCAGCAGTTCAAGCGAGACGCAGTATTTT
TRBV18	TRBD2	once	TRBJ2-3	CASSRLAALTDTQYF	TGTGCCAGCTCACGACTAGCAGCCCTCACAGATACGCAGTATTTT
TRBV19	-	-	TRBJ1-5	CASSVLKGQAREGNQPQHF	TGTGCCAGTAGTGTCCTTAAGGGACAAGCTCGAGAAGGCAATCAGCCCCAGCATTTT
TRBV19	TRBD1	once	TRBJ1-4	CASTLTGGATEEKLFF	TGTGCCAGTACTCTCACAGGGGGCGCGACGGAAGAAAAACTGTTTTTT
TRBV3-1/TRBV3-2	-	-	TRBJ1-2	CASSREVSYGYTF	TGTGCCAGCAGCCGGGAGGTCAGCTATGGCTACACCTTC
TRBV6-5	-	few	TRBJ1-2	CASSRAGNYGYTF	TGTGCCAGCAGTCGTGCAGGCAACTATGGCTACACCTTC
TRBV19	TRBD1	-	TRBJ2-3	CASRGQGFSTDTQYF	TGTGCCAGTAGAGGACAGGGCTTTAGCACAGATACGCAGTATTTT
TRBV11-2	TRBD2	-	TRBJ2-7	CASSFLERGIYEQYF	TGTGCCAGCAGCTTCTTAGAGCGGGGGATCTACGAGCAGTACTTC
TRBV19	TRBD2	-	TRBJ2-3	CASRLGGGTDTQYF	TGTGCCAGTAGATTGGGAGGGGGCACAGATACGCAGTATTTT
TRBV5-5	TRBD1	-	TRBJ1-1	CASSTGQGSGFF	TGTGCCAGCAGCACGGGACAGGGGTCAGGTTTCTTT
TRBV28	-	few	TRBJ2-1	CASRMDYQREEQFF	TGTGCCAGCAGGATGGACTACCAGCGCGAAGAGCAGTTCTTC
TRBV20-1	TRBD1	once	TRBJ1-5	CSASGQGFEPQHF	TGCAGTGCTAGTGGACAGGGGTTTGAGCCCCAGCATTTT
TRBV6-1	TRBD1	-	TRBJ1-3	CASSVGQTISGNTIYF	TGTGCCAGCAGTGTGGGACAGACAATCTCTGGAAACACCATATATTTT
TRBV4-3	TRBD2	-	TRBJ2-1	CASSQEPAGGAYNEQFF	TGCGCCAGCAGCCAAGAGCCCGCGGGGGGGGCCTACAATGAGCAGTTCTTC
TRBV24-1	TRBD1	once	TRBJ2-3	CATGNRQGDTQYF	TGTGCCACCGGGAACCGACAGGGGGATACGCAGTATTTT
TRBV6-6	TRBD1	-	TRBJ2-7	CASSSPTGTYEQYF	TGTGCCAGCAGTTCCCCGACAGGGACCTACGAGCAGTACTTC
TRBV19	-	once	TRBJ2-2	CASSIRLARATTGELFF	TGTGCCAGTAGTATAAGGCTAGCAAGGGCGACCACCGGGGAGCTGTTTTTT
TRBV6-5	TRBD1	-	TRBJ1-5	CASSYSGGGQPQHF	TGTGCCAGCAGTTACTCAGGGGGCGGACAGCCCCAGCATTTT
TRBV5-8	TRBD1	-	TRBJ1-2	CASSSGDRDYGYTF	TGTGCCAGCAGCTCCGGGGACAGGGACTATGGCTACACCTTC
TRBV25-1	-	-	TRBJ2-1	CASSESRVTSNEQFF	TGTGCCAGCAGTGAGTCCAGGGTTACCTCCAATGAGCAGTTCTTC
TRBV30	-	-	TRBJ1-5	CAFPWGPAASNQPQHF	TGTGCCTTTCCCTGGGGGCCGGCAGCATCAAATCAGCCCCAGCATTTT
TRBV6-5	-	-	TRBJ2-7	CASSYSIQGFSYEQYF	TGTGCCAGCAGTTACTCGATACAGGGTTTTTCCTACGAGCAGTACTTC
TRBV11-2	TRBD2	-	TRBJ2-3	CASSSLAGGPGDTQYF	TGTGCCAGCAGCTCCTTAGCGGGGGGGCCGGGAGATACGCAGTATTTT
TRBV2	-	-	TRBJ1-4	CASKYFETGEKLFF	TGTGCCAGCAAATATTTTGAGACAGGCGAAAAACTGTTTTTT
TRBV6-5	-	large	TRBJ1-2	CASRPTTYYGYTF	TGTGCCAGCAGGCCCACAACATACTATGGCTACACCTTC
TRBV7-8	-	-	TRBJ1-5	CASSLSGYQPQHF	TGTGCCAGCAGCTTAAGTGGCTATCAGCCCCAGCATTTT
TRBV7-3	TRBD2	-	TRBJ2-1	CASSRTSGAYNEQFF	TGTGCCAGCAGCCGGACTAGCGGGGCCTACAATGAGCAGTTCTTC
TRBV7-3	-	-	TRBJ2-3	CASSFGTSTDTQYF	TGTGCCAGCAGCTTCGGGACTAGCACAGATACGCAGTATTTT
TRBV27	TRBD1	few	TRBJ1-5	CASSAAPGGNFGQPQHF	TGTGCCAGCAGTGCCGCCCCAGGGGGCAATTTTGGTCAGCCCCAGCATTTT
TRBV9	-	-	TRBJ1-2	CASSDNRANYGYTF	TGTGCCAGCAGCGATAACAGGGCTAACTATGGCTACACCTTC
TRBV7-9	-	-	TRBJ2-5	CASSLAPRGLETQYF	TGTGCCAGCAGCTTAGCCCCTCGGGGGTTAGAGACCCAGTACTTC
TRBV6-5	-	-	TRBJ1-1	CASSYPGLGHTEAFF	TGTGCCAGCAGTTACCCCGGACTAGGTCACACTGAAGCTTTCTTT
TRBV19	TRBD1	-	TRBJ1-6	CASTQYPRDRGDSPLHF	TGTGCCAGTACCCAGTACCCCCGGGACAGGGGTGATTCACCCCTCCACTTT
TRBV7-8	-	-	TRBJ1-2	CASSSHRGKSGGYTF	TGTGCCAGCAGCTCCCACCGGGGAAAGTCGGGAGGCTACACCTTC
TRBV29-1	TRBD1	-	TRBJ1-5	CSASGGGQPQHF	TGCAGCGCCTCAGGGGGCGGTCAGCCCCAGCATTTT
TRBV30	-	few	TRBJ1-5	CAWSHGHNQPQHF	TGTGCCTGGAGTCACGGTCACAATCAGCCCCAGCATTTT
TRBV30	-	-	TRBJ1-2	CASRDTNNYGYTF	TGTGCCTCCAGGGACACCAATAACTATGGCTACACCTTC
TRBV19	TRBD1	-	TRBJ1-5	CASSIYGTGGHQPQHF	TGTGCCAGTAGTATCTACGGGACAGGGGGCCATCAGCCCCAGCATTTT
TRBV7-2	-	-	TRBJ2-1	CASSPGQQGIYNEQFF	TGTGCCAGCAGCCCAGGCCAACAGGGTATCTACAATGAGCAGTTCTTC
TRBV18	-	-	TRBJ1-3	CASSTEENTIYF	TGTGCCAGCTCGACAGAGGAAAACACCATATATTTT
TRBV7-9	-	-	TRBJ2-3	CASSTTGTDTQYF	TGTGCCAGCAGCACAACAGGGACAGATACGCAGTATTTT